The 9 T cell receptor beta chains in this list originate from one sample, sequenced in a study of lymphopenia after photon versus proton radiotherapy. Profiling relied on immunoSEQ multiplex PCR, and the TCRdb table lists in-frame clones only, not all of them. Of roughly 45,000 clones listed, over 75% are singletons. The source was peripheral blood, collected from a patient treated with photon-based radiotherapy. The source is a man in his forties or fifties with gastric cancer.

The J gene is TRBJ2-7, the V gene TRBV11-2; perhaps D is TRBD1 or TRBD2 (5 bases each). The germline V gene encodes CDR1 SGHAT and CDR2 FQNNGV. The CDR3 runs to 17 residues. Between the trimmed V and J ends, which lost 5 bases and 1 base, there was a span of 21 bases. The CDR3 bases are TGTGCCAGCAGCAACCGGGACCCAGGCCGCCCATCCTACGAGCAGTACTTC. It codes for CASSNRDPGRPSYEQYF.

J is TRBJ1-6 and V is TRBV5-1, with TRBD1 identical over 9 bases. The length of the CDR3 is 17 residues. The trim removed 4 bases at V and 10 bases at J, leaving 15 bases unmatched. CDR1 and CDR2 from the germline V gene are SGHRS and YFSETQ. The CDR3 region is CASSPSGQGFIRSPLHF. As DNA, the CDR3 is TGCGCCAGCAGCCCCTCGGGACAGGGATTCATACGATCACCCCTCCACTTT. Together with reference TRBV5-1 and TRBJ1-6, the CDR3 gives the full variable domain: KAGVTQTPRYLIKTRGQQVTLSCSPISGHRSVSWYQQTPGQGLQFLFEYFSETQRNKGNFPGRFSGRQFSNSRSEMNVSTLELGDSALYLCASSPSGQGFIRSPLHFGNGTRLTVT.

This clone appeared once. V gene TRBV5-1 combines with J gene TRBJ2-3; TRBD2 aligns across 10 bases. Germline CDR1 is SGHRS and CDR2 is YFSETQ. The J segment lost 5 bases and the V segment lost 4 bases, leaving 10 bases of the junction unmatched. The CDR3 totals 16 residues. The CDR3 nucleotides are TGCGCCAGCAGCCGCATAGCGGGGGGACTGGGAGATACGCAGTATTTT. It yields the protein CASSRIAGGLGDTQYF.

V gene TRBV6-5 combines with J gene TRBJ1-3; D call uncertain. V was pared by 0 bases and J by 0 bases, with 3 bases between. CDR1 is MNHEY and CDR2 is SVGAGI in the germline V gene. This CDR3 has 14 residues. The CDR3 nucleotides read TGTGCCAGCAGTTACTCCTACTCTGGAAACACCATATATTTT. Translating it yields CASSYSYSGNTIYF.

This CDR3 reads CASSLGGTTATNEKLFF. In nucleotides, the CDR3 is TGTGCCAGCAGCTTGGGGGGGACAACCGCAACTAATGAAAAACTGTTTTTT. The chain is built from TRBV4-2 and TRBJ1-4; possibly TRBD1 for D (6 bases). V lost 5 bases and J 0 bases, leaving 16 bases between the germline ends. Germline-derived CDR1 and CDR2 are LGHNA and YNFKEQ. This CDR3 is 17 amino acids long.

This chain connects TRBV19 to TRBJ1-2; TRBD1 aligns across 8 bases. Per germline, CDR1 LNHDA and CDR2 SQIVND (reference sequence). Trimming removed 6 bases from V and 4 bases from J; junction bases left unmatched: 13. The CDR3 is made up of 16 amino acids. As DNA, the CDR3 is TGTGCCAGTAGCCTGGGGGGGACAGGAATTACCTATGGCTACACCTTC. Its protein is CASSLGGTGITYGYTF.

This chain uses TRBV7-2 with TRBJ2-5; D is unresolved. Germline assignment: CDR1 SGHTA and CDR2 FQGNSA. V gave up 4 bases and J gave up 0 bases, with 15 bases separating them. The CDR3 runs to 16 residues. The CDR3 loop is CASSSPLQLNQETQYF. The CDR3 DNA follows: TGTGCCAGCAGCTCCCCCCTCCAGCTTAACCAAGAGACCCAGTACTTC.

The CDR3 region is CASSDTTRGGTDTQYF. The CDR3 DNA follows: TGTGCCAGCAGCGACACTACCCGGGGGGGCACAGATACGCAGTATTTT. The J gene is TRBJ2-3, the V gene TRBV9; 7 positions agree with TRBD2. This CDR3 is 16 amino acids long. The V gene end was trimmed by 3 bases and the J gene end by 1 base; junction bases not matched to a gene: 8. Per germline, CDR1 SGDLS and CDR2 YYNGEE.

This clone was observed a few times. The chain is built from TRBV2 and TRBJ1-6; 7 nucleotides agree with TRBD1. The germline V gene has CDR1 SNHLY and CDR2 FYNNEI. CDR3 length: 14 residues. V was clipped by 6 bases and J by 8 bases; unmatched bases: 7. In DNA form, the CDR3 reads TGTGCCAGCAGGAGCGGACAGGTAGATTCACCCCTCCACTTT. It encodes CASRSGQVDSPLHF.